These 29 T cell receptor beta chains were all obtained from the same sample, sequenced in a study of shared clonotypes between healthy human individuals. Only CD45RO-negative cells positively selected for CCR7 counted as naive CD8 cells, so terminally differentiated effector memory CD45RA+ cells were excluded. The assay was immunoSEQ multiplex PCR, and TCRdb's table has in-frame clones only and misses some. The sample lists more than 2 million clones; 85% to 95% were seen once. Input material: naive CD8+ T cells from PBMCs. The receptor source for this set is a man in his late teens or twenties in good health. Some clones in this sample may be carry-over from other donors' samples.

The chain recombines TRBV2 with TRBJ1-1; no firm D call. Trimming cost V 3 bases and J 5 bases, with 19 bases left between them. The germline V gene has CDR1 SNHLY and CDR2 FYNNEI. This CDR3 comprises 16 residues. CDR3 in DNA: TGTGCCAGCAGTGACAGAATGGGCCCCAAAGGGACTGAAGCTTTCTTT. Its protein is CASSDRMGPKGTEAFF.

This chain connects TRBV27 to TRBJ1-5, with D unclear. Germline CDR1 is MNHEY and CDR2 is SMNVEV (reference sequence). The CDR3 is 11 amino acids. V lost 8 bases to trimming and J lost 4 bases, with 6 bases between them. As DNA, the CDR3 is TGTGCCAGCGGTGGGAATCAGCCCCAGCATTTT. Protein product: CASGGNQPQHF.

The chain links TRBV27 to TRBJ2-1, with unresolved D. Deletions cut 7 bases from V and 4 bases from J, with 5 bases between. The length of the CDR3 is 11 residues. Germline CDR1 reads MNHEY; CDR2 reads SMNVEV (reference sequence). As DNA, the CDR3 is TGTGCCAGCATCCAGTACAATGAGCAGTTCTTC. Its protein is CASIQYNEQFF.

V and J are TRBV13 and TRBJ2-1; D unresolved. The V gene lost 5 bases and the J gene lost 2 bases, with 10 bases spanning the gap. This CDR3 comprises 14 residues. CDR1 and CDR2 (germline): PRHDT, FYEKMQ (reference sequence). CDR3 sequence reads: CASSPGSTYNEQFF. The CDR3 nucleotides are TGTGCCAGCAGCCCCGGATCAACCTACAATGAGCAGTTCTTC.

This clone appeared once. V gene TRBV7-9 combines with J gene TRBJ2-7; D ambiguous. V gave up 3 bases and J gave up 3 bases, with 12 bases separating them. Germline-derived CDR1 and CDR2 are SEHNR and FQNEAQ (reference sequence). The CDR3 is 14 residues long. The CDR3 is CASSFTGFDYEQYF. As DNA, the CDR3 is TGTGCCAGCAGCTTTACCGGGTTCGACTACGAGCAGTACTTC.

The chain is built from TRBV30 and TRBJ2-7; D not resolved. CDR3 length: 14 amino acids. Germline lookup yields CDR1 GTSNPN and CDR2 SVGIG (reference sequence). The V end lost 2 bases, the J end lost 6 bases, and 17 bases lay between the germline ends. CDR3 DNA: TGTGCCTGGAGTTTTTTATCCTTTTATGGCGAGCAGTACTTC. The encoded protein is CAWSFLSFYGEQYF.

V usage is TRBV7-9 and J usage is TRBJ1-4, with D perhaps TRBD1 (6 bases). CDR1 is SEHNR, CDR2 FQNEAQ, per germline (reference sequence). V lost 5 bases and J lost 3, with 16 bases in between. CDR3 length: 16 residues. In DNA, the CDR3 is TGTGCCAGCAGCCACTCATCGGGACATCCTAATGAAAAACTGTTTTTT. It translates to CASSHSSGHPNEKLFF. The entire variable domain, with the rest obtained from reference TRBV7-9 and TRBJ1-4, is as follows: DTGVSQNPRHKITKRGQNVTFRCDPISEHNRLYWYRQTLGQGPEFLTYFQNEAQLEKSRLLSDRFSAERPKGSFSTLEIQRTEQGDSAMYLCASSHSSGHPNEKLFFGSGTQLSVL.

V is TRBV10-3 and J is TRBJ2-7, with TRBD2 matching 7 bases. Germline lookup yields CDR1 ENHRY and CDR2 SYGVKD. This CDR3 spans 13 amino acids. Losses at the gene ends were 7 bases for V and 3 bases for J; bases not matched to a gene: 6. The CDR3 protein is CAITSGTNYEQYF. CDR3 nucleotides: TGTGCCATCACGAGCGGGACCAACTACGAGCAGTACTTC.

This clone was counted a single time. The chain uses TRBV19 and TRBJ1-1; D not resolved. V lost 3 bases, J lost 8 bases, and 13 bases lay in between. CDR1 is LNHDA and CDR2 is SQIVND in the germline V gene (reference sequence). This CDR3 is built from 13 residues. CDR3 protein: CASSIYLTQEAFF. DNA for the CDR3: TGTGCCAGTAGTATTTATCTTACGCAGGAAGCTTTCTTT.

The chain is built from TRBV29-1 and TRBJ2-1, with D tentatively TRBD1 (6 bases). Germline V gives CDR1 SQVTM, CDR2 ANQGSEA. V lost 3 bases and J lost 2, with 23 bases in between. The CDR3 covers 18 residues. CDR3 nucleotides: TGCAGCGTTGATACTGTTCAGGGGAGCGCGTCGGCCTACAATGAGCAGTTCTTC. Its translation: CSVDTVQGSASAYNEQFF.

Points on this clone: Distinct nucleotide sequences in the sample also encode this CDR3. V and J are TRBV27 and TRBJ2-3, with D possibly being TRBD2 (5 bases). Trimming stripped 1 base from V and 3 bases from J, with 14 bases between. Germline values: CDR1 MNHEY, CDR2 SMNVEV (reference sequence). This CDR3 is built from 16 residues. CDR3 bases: TGTGCCAGCAGTTTATTGGCCTCCCGCGGGACAGATACGCAGTATTTT. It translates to CASSLLASRGTDTQYF.

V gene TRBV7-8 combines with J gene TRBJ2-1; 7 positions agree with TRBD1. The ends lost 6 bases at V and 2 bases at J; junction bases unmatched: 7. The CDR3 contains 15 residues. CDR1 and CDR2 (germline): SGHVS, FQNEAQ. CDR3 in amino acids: CASREKQGPYNEQFF. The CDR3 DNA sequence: TGTGCCAGCAGGGAAAAACAGGGGCCCTACAATGAGCAGTTCTTC.

In DNA form, the CDR3 reads TGTGCCAGCAGCTCGGGTGGAGCCCGGTCAGGGGAAGCTTTCTTT. Residues: CASSSGGARSGEAFF. The J gene is TRBJ1-1, the V gene TRBV5-6; D perhaps matches TRBD1 (5 bases). Trimming took 3 bases from V and 8 from J, leaving 20 bases between them. The CDR3 covers 15 residues. CDR1 and CDR2 from the germline V gene are SGHDT and YYEEEE.

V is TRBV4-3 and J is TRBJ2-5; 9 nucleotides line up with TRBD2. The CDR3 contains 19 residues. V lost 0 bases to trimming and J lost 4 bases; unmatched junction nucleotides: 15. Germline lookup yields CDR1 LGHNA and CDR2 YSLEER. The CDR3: CASSQDELAGPGGIETQYF. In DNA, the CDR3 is TGCGCCAGCAGCCAAGACGAACTAGCGGGCCCGGGGGGGATAGAGACCCAGTACTTC.

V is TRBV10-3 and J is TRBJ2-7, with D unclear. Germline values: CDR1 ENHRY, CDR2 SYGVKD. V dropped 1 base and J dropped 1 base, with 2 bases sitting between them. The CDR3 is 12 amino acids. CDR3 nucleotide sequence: TGTGCCATCAGTGAGTTGTCCTACGAGCAGTACTTC. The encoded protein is CAISELSYEQYF.

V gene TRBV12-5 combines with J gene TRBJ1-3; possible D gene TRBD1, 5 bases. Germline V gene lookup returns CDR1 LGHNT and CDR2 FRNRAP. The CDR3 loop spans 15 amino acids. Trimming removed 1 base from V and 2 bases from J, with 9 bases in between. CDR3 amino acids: CASGLAPGPGNTIYF. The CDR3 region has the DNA TGTGCTAGTGGTTTGGCCCCGGGGCCTGGAAACACCATATATTTT.

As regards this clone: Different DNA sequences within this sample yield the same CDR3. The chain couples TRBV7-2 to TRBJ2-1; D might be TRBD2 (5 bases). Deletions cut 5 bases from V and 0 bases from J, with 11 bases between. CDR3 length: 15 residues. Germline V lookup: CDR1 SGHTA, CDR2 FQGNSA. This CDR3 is CASSLGASSYNEQFF. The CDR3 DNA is TGTGCCAGCAGCCTGGGAGCGAGCTCCTACAATGAGCAGTTCTTC. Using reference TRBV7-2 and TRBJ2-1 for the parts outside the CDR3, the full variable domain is GAGVSQSPSNKVTEKGKDVELRCDPISGHTALYWYRQSLGQGLEFLIYFQGNSAPDKSGLPSDRFSAERTGGSVSTLTIQRTQQEDSAVYLCASSLGASSYNEQFFGPGTRLTVL.

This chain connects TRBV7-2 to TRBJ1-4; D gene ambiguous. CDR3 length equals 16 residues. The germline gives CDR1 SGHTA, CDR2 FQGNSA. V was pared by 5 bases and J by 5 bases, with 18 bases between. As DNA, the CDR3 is TGTGCCAGCAGCCCAACCTCCGGCCTACTCAATGAAAAACTGTTTTTT. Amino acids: CASSPTSGLLNEKLFF.

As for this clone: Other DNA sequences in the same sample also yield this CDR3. CDR3 nucleotides: TGTGCCAGCAGTTACTTAAGGGGACAAGAGACCCAGTACTTC. It codes for CASSYLRGQETQYF. The chain uses TRBV6-5 and TRBJ2-5; D perhaps matches TRBD1 (5 bases). The CDR3 extends over 14 amino acids. Looked up from germline, CDR1 is MNHEY and CDR2 is SVGAGI. Trimming pared 1 base from V and 2 bases from J, leaving 8 bases between.

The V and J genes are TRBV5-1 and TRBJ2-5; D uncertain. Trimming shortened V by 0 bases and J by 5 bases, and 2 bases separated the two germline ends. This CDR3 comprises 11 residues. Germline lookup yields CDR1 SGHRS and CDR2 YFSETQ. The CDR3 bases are TGCGCCAGCAGCTTGGATGAGACCCAGTACTTC. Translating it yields CASSLDETQYF. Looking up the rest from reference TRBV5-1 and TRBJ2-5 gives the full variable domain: KAGVTQTPRYLIKTRGQQVTLSCSPISGHRSVSWYQQTPGQGLQFLFEYFSETQRNKGNFPGRFSGRQFSNSRSEMNVSTLELGDSALYLCASSLDETQYFGPGTRLLVL.

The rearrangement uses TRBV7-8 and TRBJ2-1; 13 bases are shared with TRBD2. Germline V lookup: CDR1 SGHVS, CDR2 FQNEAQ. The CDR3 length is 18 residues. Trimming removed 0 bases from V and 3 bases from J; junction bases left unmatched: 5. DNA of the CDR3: TGTGCCAGCAGCTTAGCACTAGCGGGAGGGCGGAACTACAATGAGCAGTTCTTC. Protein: CASSLALAGGRNYNEQFF.

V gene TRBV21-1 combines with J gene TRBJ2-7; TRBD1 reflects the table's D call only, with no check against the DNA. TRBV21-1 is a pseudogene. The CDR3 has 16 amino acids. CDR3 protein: CASNPHRDSLPYEQYF. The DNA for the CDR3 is TGTGCCAGCAACCCCCACCGGGACAGTCTCCCCTACGAGCAGTACTTC.

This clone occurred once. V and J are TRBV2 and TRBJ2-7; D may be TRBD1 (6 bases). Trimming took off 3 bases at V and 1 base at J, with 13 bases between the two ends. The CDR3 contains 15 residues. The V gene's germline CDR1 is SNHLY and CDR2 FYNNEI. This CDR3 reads CASSDTGTPSYEQYF. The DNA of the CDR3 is TGTGCCAGCAGTGATACCGGGACACCATCCTACGAGCAGTACTTC.

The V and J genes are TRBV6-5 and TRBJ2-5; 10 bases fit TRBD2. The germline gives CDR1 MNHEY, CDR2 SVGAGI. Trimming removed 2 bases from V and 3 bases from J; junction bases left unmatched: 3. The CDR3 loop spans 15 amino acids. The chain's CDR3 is CASSYGLAVKETQYF. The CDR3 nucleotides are TGTGCCAGCAGTTACGGACTAGCGGTAAAAGAGACCCAGTACTTC.

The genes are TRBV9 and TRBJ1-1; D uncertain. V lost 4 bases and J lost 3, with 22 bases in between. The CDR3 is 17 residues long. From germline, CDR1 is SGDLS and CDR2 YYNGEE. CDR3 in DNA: TGTGCCAGCAGCCCCGCGATGCGGGCCGGATTCCACACTGAAGCTTTCTTT. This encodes CASSPAMRAGFHTEAFF.

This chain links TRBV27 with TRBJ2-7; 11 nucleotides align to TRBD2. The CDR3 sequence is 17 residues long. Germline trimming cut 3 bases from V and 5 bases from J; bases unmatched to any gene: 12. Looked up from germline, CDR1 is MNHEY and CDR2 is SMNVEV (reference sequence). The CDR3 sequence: CASSLPRLAGGPNEQYF. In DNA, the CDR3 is TGTGCCAGCAGTTTGCCTCGTTTAGCGGGAGGGCCAAACGAGCAGTACTTC.

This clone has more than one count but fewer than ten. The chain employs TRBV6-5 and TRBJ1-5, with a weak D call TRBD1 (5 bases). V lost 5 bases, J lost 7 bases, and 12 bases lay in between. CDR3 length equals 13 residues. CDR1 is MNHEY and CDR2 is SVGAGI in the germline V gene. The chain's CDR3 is CASSLGGRQPQHF. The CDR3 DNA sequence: TGTGCCAGCAGTCTCGGGGGGAGGCAGCCCCAGCATTTT.

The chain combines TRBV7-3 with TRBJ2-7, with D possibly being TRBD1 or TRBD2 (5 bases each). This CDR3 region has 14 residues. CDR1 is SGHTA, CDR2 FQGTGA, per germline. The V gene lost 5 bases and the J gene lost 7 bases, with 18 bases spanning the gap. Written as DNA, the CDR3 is TGTGCCAGCAGCCCTGTGGGGGTACCTCGGGAGCAGTACTTC. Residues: CASSPVGVPREQYF.

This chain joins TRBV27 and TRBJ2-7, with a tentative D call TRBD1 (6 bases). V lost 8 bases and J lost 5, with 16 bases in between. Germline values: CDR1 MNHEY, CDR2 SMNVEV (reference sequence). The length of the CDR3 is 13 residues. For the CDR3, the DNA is TGTGCCAGCGGACACAGGGCAAGCGACGAGCAGTACTTC. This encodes CASGHRASDEQYF.